The T cell receptor beta chain under discussion was sequenced for a study of human T cells and chemical hapten exposure. Study information: How much TCR each sample yielded varied, mostly because pooled library volumes differed slightly. General observations from the study: TCRs whose frequency exceeded 1 in 1000 remained the same following DPC sensitization.

Separate cDNA molecules received unique molecular identifiers, which the library attached to them. In the authors' workflow: Per-sample TCR counts ranged from about 20,000 to 700,000, median around 100,000. One entry per CDR3 protein, called by TCRdb with MiXCR from the RACE reads. The V and J calls and clone size come from TCRdb's table, not from the authors' own analysis. This repertoire shows fewer than 50,000 distinct CDR3 sequences, 3.7% found once; its top ten account for 5.6%. This clonotype was seen ten or more times. Antigen: not known. Trimming removed 0 bases from V and 12 bases from J, with 9 bases in between. Per germline, CDR1 LGHDT and CDR2 YNNKEL (reference sequence). The CDR3 runs to 12 residues. The time point here: healthy volunteer bleed at 6 weeks. Before extraction, the whole blood was not fractionated, and total RNA was taken from it.

This chain links TRBV3-1 with TRBJ2-1; D ambiguous. Sequenced material: whole blood. The sequence was obtained from a human donor in good health. Some clones in this sample may be carry-over from other donors' samples. The CDR3 spells CASSQDEDRQFF. For the CDR3, the DNA is TGTGCCAGCAGCCAAGATGAGGATAGGCAGTTCTTC.